The clone carrying this T cell receptor beta chain came up once. Only in-frame clones appear in the TCRdb table, and some are missing; sequencing was by immunoSEQ multiplex PCR. Of approximately 350,000 clones in the sample, roughly 90% were seen once. CDR1 and CDR2 (germline): SGHTA, FQGNSA. After removal of 2 bases from V and 5 bases from J, the junction contained 4 bases not matched to a gene. The CDR3 extends over 15 amino acids. This sample was taken from a study of blood T cell repertoires in COVID-19. Study-wide background: Both acute and convalescent COVID-19 samples were obtained from the United States, Italy and Spain.

The source of this sequence is a woman aged 60-75 years with COVID-19, enrolled during active disease. The chain employs TRBV7-2 and TRBJ2-4, with TRBD2 identical over 9 bases. The sample comprised peripheral blood. CDR3 in DNA: TGTGCCAGCAGCTTAATATCTAGCGGGGAAAACATTCAGTACTTC. It is translated as CASSLISSGENIQYF.